What follows are 25 T cell receptor beta chains derived from one specimen sequenced in a study of blood T cell repertoires in COVID-19. Sequencing was performed with immunoSEQ multiplex PCR; in TCRdb, only in-frame clones are kept and a portion is missing. This sample has 60,000 to 85,000 clones, with approximately 79% found just once. Sequenced: peripheral blood. Every receptor here comes from a human donor with acute or convalescent COVID-19. The donor label of this sample is uncertain.

V and J are TRBV5-4 and TRBJ1-1; TRBD1 matches 9 bases. The CDR3 totals 15 residues. V dropped 0 bases and J dropped 3; count of bases not matched to a gene: 3. The germline gives CDR1 SGHNT, CDR2 YYREEE (reference sequence). The CDR3 sequence: CASSLGDRVYTEAFF. CDR3 DNA: TGTGCCAGCAGCTTGGGGGACAGGGTCTACACTGAAGCTTTCTTT.

The chain recombines TRBV7-9 with TRBJ1-6, with TRBD1 matching over 11 bases. The CDR3 sequence is 18 residues long. Looked up from germline, CDR1 is SEHNR and CDR2 is FQNEAQ (reference sequence). J lost 10 bases, V lost 4 bases, and 15 bases had no gene match. The CDR3 protein is CASSYAPGTGGGGSPLHF. In DNA form, the CDR3 reads TGTGCCAGCAGCTACGCCCCCGGGACAGGGGGTGGAGGGTCACCCCTCCACTTT.

V gene TRBV7-9 combines with J gene TRBJ2-3, with D tentatively TRBD2 (5 bases). Germline-derived CDR1 and CDR2 are SEHNR and FQNEAQ (reference sequence). Trimming shortened V by 4 bases and J by 6 bases, and 14 bases separated the two germline ends. This CDR3 comprises 14 residues. Written as DNA, the CDR3 is TGTGCCAGCAGCTCTTCGGGATTTTCGGATACGCAGTATTTT. Its protein product is CASSSSGFSDTQYF.

V gene TRBV5-8 combines with J gene TRBJ2-7, with TRBD1 identical over 8 bases. The junction had 5 bases not matched to a gene; V was cut back by 4 bases and J by 2 bases. Germline V lookup: CDR1 SGHTS, CDR2 YDEGEE. This CDR3 spans 14 amino acids. DNA of the CDR3: TGTGCCAGCAGCACCAGGGGGCTGCCCTACGAGCAGTACTTC. This gives the protein CASSTRGLPYEQYF.

The V gene is TRBV6-6, the J gene TRBJ2-7; D is perhaps TRBD1 (5 bases). CDR1 is MNHNY, CDR2 SVGAGI, per germline (reference sequence). This CDR3 has 13 residues. V lost 7 bases and J lost 4, with 14 bases in between. Here the CDR3 DNA reads TGTGCCAGCACCCCAGGGAATAGGTACGAGCAGTACGTC. Residues: CASTPGNRYEQYV.

In regard to this clone: This same CDR3 is encoded by further DNA sequences in the sample. This CDR3 reads CASSFLTGELFF. The CDR3 coding sequence is TGTGCCAGCTCCTTCCTCACCGGGGAGCTGTTTTTT. The gene calls are TRBV27 and TRBJ2-2; D unclear. This CDR3 is built from 12 residues. The germline CDR1 and CDR2 sequences are MNHEY and SMNVEV (reference sequence). Trimming took 8 bases from V and 4 from J, leaving 8 bases between them.

This chain joins TRBV18 and TRBJ2-6, with 7 nucleotides matching TRBD1. Per the germline V gene, CDR1 is KGHSH and CDR2 is LQKENI. The CDR3 is made up of 15 amino acids. Losses at the gene ends were 2 bases for V and 2 bases for J; bases not matched to a gene: 0. CDR3 loop: CASSPTGAGANVLTF. The DNA of the CDR3 is TGTGCCAGCTCACCAACAGGGGCTGGGGCCAACGTCCTGACTTTC.

For this clone: Other nucleotide sequences in the sample specify the same CDR3. The chain employs TRBV11-2 and TRBJ2-3; 8 bases match TRBD1. This CDR3 has 14 residues. The J segment lost 6 bases and the V segment lost 5 bases, leaving 7 bases of the junction unmatched. CDR1 and CDR2 from the germline V gene are SGHAT and FQNNGV. For the CDR3, the DNA is TGTGCCAGCAGCCCCCGGACAGGGAGGGATACGCAGTATTTT. Translation: CASSPRTGRDTQYF.

V gene TRBV10-2 combines with J gene TRBJ1-1; TRBD1 is a possible D gene (6 bases). This CDR3 region has 15 residues. With 2 bases removed from V and 3 bases from J, the gap between germline ends came to 13 bases. In germline, CDR1 is WSHSY, CDR2 SAAADI. CDR3 sequence (DNA): TGCGCCAGCAGTGAGATACAGGGCGGAGACACTGAAGCTTTCTTT. Translating it yields CASSEIQGGDTEAFF.

The chain joins TRBV10-1 to TRBJ1-3, with no clear D. The CDR3 has 13 amino acids. Germline V gives CDR1 WNHNN, CDR2 SYGVQD (reference sequence). The V gene lost 5 bases and the J gene lost 0 bases, with 5 bases spanning the gap. DNA of the CDR3: TGCGCCAGCAGTCAGGCCTCTGGAAACACCATATATTTT. This translates into CASSQASGNTIYF.

In DNA form, the CDR3 reads TGTGCCAGCAGCTTAAAAGGGGGCGAGCAGTACTTC. It translates to CASSLKGGEQYF. The gene calls are TRBV7-9 and TRBJ2-7; a possible D gene is TRBD1 (6 bases). V lost 2 bases to trimming and J lost 6 bases, with 8 bases between them. Germline CDR1 and CDR2: SEHNR and FQNEAQ (reference sequence). The CDR3 totals 12 residues.

The chain links TRBV2 to TRBJ2-2; D possibly corresponds to TRBD2 (6 bases). This CDR3 contains 15 residues. The germline V gene has CDR1 SNHLY and CDR2 FYNNEI. V lost 6 bases and J lost 7, with 18 bases in between. CDR3 sequence (DNA): TGTGCCAGCAGGGCGGGGCAGGGTTGGTTCGGGGAGCTGTTTTTT. Translation: CASRAGQGWFGELFF.

The V and J genes are TRBV15 and TRBJ1-6; perhaps TRBD1 as D (6 bases). CDR3 length equals 17 residues. CDR1 and CDR2 from the germline V gene are LNHNV and YYDKDF (reference sequence). Trimming shortened V by 1 base and J by 0 bases, and 10 bases separated the two germline ends. In nucleotides, the CDR3 is TGTGCCACCAGCAGAGCCCAAGGGGGCTCCTATAATTCACCCCTCCACTTT. It translates to CATSRAQGGSYNSPLHF.

V is TRBV4-1 and J is TRBJ2-7; 8 bases agree with TRBD2. The CDR3 sequence is 15 residues long. Germline V gene sequence: CDR1 MGHRA, CDR2 YSYEKL. With 1 base clipped from V and 3 bases from J, the junction kept 5 bases outside the gene matches. For the CDR3, the DNA is TGCGCCAGCAGCCAAGGAAGCGGGAGCGTCTACGAGCAGTACTTC. Its protein is CASSQGSGSVYEQYF.

This chain joins TRBV3-1 (or the pseudogene TRBV3-2) and TRBJ2-2, with unresolved D. CDR3 length: 13 amino acids. The V gene's germline CDR1 is LGHDT and CDR2 YNNKEL (reference sequence). V lost 5 bases and J 1 base, leaving 5 bases between the germline ends. This CDR3 reads CASSVRNTGELFF. The CDR3 nucleotides read TGTGCCAGCAGCGTTCGGAACACCGGGGAGCTGTTTTTT.

This chain joins TRBV3-1 (or the pseudogene TRBV3-2) and TRBJ2-7, with D possibly matching TRBD2 (5 bases). CDR3 length: 14 amino acids. With 4 bases removed from V and 4 bases from J, the gap between germline ends came to 14 bases. CDR1 LGHDT and CDR2 YNNKEL come from the germline V gene (reference sequence). CDR3 nucleotide sequence: TGTGCCAGCAGCCGAGGGTTATACGCATACGAGCAGTACTTC. Protein product: CASSRGLYAYEQYF.

The chain has TRBV7-9 and TRBJ1-1, with D possibly being TRBD1 (6 bases). CDR1 is SEHNR and CDR2 is FQNEAQ in the germline V gene (reference sequence). The CDR3 has 15 amino acids. V lost 3 bases, J lost 1 base, and 12 bases lay in between. The CDR3 sequence: CASSLLQGRNTEAFF. The CDR3 bases are TGTGCCAGCAGCTTGCTACAGGGAAGGAACACTGAAGCTTTCTTT. Full variable domain (outside the CDR3, taken from reference TRBV7-9 and TRBJ1-1): DTGVSQNPRHKITKRGQNVTFRCDPISEHNRLYWYRQTLGQGPEFLTYFQNEAQLEKSRLLSDRFSAERPKGSFSTLEIQRTEQGDSAMYLCASSLLQGRNTEAFFGQGTRLTVV.

This chain uses TRBV2 with TRBJ2-5; 9 bases are a match to TRBD2. The CDR3 is 13 residues long. Germline-derived CDR1 and CDR2 are SNHLY and FYNNEI. After removal of 7 bases from V and 5 bases from J, the junction contained 5 bases not matched to a gene. The DNA of the CDR3 is TGTGCCAGCACAAGGCTAGCGGGGGAGACCCAGTACTTC. Translation gives CASTRLAGETQYF.

This clone has just a few counts. This chain connects TRBV5-1 to TRBJ1-1; 7 bases are shared with TRBD1. CDR3 length: 14 residues. Losses at the gene ends were 2 bases for V and 1 base for J; bases not matched to a gene: 2. Germline V gives CDR1 SGHRS, CDR2 YFSETQ. As DNA, the CDR3 is TGCGCCAGCAGCTTTAGGACAGGGAACACTGAAGCTTTCTTT. Encoded protein: CASSFRTGNTEAFF.

V and J are TRBV20-1 and TRBJ1-6, with D hard to call. Trimming took off 3 bases at V and 14 bases at J, with 11 bases between the two ends. From germline, CDR1 is DFQATT and CDR2 SNEGSKA (reference sequence). This CDR3 region has 11 residues. CDR3 residues: CSASPAGTLHF. In DNA, the CDR3 is TGCAGTGCTAGCCCCGCCGGGACCCTCCACTTT.

This clone was found once. The chain uses TRBV19 and TRBJ2-3, with 9 bases that match TRBD2. The CDR3 totals 15 residues. Germline V lookup: CDR1 LNHDA, CDR2 SQIVND (reference sequence). The J segment lost 4 bases and the V segment lost 10 bases, leaving 12 bases of the junction unmatched. CDR3 DNA: TGTGCCAACCGGGGGCCGCGGGGGGGAGCAGATACGCAGTATTTT. Translating it yields CANRGPRGGADTQYF.

The chain is built from TRBV18 and TRBJ2-2; TRBD2 might be the D (5 bases). Germline CDR1 and CDR2: KGHSH and LQKENI. CDR3 length: 16 amino acids. Trimming pared 3 bases from V and 1 base from J, leaving 12 bases between. CDR3 in DNA: TGTGCCAGCTCACCCATGTCGGGGTTGAACACCGGGGAGCTGTTTTTT. Translation gives CASSPMSGLNTGELFF. Complete variable domain (other parts from reference TRBV18 and TRBJ2-2): NAGVMQNPRHLVRRRGQEARLRCSPMKGHSHVYWYRQLPEEGLKFMVYLQKENIIDESGMPKERFSAEFPKEGPSILRIQQVVRGDSAAYFCASSPMSGLNTGELFFGEGSRLTVL.

The J gene is TRBJ2-2, the V gene TRBV5-1, with 12 positions matching TRBD2. Trimming cost V 4 bases and J 0 bases; bases outside gene matches: 10. This CDR3 has 19 amino acids. Per the germline V gene, CDR1 is SGHRS and CDR2 is YFSETQ. CDR3 coding DNA: TGCGCCAGCAGCAACCCTCTAGCGGGGGGGAAAGCGAACACCGGGGAGCTGTTTTTT. Translation gives CASSNPLAGGKANTGELFF. Looking up the rest from reference TRBV5-1 and TRBJ2-2 gives the full variable domain: KAGVTQTPRYLIKTRGQQVTLSCSPISGHRSVSWYQQTPGQGLQFLFEYFSETQRNKGNFPGRFSGRQFSNSRSEMNVSTLELGDSALYLCASSNPLAGGKANTGELFFGEGSRLTVL.

The CDR3 sequence is CASTQRTAGANVLTF. CDR3 nucleotides: TGTGCCAGCACCCAGCGGACGGCTGGGGCCAACGTCCTGACTTTC. The gene calls are TRBV11-2 and TRBJ2-6, with a weak D call TRBD2 (5 bases). The CDR3 is made up of 15 amino acids. CDR1 and CDR2 (germline): SGHAT, FQNNGV. Trimming shortened V by 7 bases and J by 2 bases, and 12 bases separated the two germline ends.

The V gene is TRBV10-3, the J gene TRBJ2-1, with a weak D call TRBD2 (7 bases). Germline-derived CDR1 and CDR2 are ENHRY and SYGVKD. V lost 0 bases to trimming and J lost 9 bases, with 12 bases between them. The CDR3 contains 14 residues. DNA of the CDR3: TGTGCCATCAGTGAGTCAACGGGGGGCGGTGAGCAGTTCTTC. It is translated as CAISESTGGGEQFF.